This T cell receptor (beta chain) was sequenced for a study of shared clonotypes between healthy human individuals. Study details: Two women and a few men aged 18 to 49 made up the donors.

Turning to this clone: Antigen: not known.

V was pared by 5 bases and J by 3 bases, with 5 bases between. CDR1 and CDR2 (germline): SEHNR, FQNEAQ (reference sequence). The CDR3 runs 12 residues. Findings and caveats of the study: Generation probability values for non-shared clonotypes were lower than those for clonotypes shared by all four donors.

Method: immunoSEQ multiplex PCR; TCRdb's copy keeps in-frame clones and lacks some. The sample comprises roughly 640,000 clones, 95% to 98% of which are singletons, and 0.057% rests with the top ten. V and J are TRBV7-9 and TRBJ2-1; D ambiguous. The origin of this receptor is a woman aged 30 to 39 in good health. The specimen was naive CD4+ T cells sorted from blood. Stated subset: CD45RA+ positively selected. CDR3 loop: CASSPHYNEQFF. The CDR3, as DNA: TGTGCCAGCAGCCCGCACTACAATGAGCAGTTCTTC.